This TCR beta chain is from a study of T cell responses to AZD1222 COVID-19 vaccine. Libraries were prepared by immunoSEQ multiplex PCR; TCRdb keeps only in-frame clonotypes and omits some of them. The table includes fewer than 150,000 clones, approximately 90% detected once. Study results and limitations: Mapped onto spike, vaccine-associated CD4 TCRs spanned it and were dominant at 160-218 and 743-854. Spike-specific TCR breadth and depth went up after people got two AZD1222 doses. Among spike-specific TCRs, nearly half reportedly target unmutated variant regions.

In regard to this clone: Its antigen is as yet unknown.

The TCR was taken from an adult who received the AZD1222 COVID-19 vaccine. The source was peripheral blood, collected 28 days after the second AZD1222 dose.

The DNA for the CDR3 is TGTGCCAGCAGGGGGGACAGTGGCTACACCTTC. Translating it yields CASRGDSGYTF. The chain carries TRBV2 and TRBJ1-2; TRBD1 agrees at 7 bases. J was trimmed by 7 bases and V by 6 bases; bases with no gene match: 2. This CDR3 spans 11 amino acids. The germline V gene has CDR1 SNHLY and CDR2 FYNNEI.